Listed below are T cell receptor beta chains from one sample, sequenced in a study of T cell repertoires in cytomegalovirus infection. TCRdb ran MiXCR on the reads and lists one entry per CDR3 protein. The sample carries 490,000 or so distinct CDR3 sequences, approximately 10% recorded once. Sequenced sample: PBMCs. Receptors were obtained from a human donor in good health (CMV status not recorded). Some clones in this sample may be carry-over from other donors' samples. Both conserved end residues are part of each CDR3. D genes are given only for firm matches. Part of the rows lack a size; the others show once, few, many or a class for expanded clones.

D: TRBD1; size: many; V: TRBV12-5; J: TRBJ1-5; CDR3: CASGLDTGGDQPQHF; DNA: TGTGCTAGTGGTCTCGACACAGGGGGAGATCAGCCCCAGCATTTT
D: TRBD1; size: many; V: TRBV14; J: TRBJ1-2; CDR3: CASSSDRGGYTF; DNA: TGTGCCAGCAGCTCGGACAGGGGCGGCTACACCTTC
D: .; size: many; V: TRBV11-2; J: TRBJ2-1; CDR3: CASSSGGNNEQFF; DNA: TGTGCCAGCAGCTCAGGGGGGAACAATGAGCAGTTCTTC
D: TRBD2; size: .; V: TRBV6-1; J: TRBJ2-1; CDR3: CASLGLAGDNEQFF; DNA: TGTGCCAGCCTGGGACTAGCGGGCGACAATGAGCAGTTCTTC
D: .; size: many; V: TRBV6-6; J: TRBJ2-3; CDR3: CASSYPSTDTQYF; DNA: TGTGCCAGCAGTTACCCTAGCACAGATACGCAGTATTTT
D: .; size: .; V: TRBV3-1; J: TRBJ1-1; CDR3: CASSHLSFSRKRGLGTEAFF; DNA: TGTGCCAGCAGCCATCTCTCGTTCTCCAGGAAGAGGGGGTTGGGCACTGAAGCTTTCTTT
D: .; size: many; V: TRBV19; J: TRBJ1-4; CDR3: CASTQGSTNEKLFF; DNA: TGTGCCAGTACTCAGGGGTCAACTAATGAAAAACTGTTTTTT
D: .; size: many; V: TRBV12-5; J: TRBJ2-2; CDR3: CASGLTTTGELFF; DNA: TGTGCTAGTGGTCTGACAACCACCGGGGAGCTGTTTTTT
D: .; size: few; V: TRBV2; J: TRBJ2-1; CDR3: CASTPTVNEQFF; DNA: TGTGCCAGCACCCCGACAGTAAATGAGCAGTTCTTC
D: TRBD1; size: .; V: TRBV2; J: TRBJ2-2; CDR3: CASSGGLRDRYTGELFF; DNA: TGTGCCAGCAGTGGGGGGTTAAGGGACAGATACACCGGGGAGCTGTTTTTT
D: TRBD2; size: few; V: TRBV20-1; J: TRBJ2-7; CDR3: CSARDPEAGGKEQYF; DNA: TGCAGTGCTAGGGATCCGGAAGCGGGAGGTAAAGAGCAGTACTTC
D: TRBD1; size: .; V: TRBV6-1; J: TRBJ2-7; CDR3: CASSNTGQGYEQYF; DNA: TGTGCCAGCAGTAACACGGGACAGGGATACGAGCAGTACTTC
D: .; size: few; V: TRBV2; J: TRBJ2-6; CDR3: CASSVYRSSGANVLTF; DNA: TGTGCCAGCAGTGTATATAGGTCTTCTGGGGCCAACGTCCTGACTTTC
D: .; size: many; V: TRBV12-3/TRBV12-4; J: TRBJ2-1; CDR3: CASRAGTSYNEQFF; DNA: TGTGCCAGCAGAGCCGGGACCTCCTACAATGAGCAGTTCTTC
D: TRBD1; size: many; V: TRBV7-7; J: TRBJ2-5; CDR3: CASSPGTGQGEETQYF; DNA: TGTGCTAGCAGCCCGGGGACGGGACAGGGTGAGGAGACCCAGTACTTC
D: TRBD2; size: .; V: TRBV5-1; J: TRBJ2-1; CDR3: CASSWGGGAASEQFF; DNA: TGCGCCAGCAGCTGGGGCGGGGGGGCCGCGAGTGAGCAGTTCTTC
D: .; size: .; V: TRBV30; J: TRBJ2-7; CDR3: CAWDTKGFGEQYF; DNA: TGTGCCTGGGATACAAAGGGCTTTGGTGAGCAGTACTTC
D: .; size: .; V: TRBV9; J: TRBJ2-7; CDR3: CASSVVDGYF; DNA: TGTGCCAGCAGCGTAGTCGACGGGTACTTC
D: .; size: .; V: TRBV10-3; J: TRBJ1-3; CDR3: CAISPNYSGNTIYF; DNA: TGTGCCATCAGTCCCAACTACTCTGGAAACACCATATATTTT
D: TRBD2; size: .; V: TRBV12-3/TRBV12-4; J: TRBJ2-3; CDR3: CASSLAGALLDTQYF; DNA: TGTGCCAGCAGTTTGGCGGGAGCTCTGTTAGATACGCAGTATTTT
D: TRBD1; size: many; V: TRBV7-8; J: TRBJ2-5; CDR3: CASSLDRQGGQETQYF; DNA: TGTGCCAGCAGCTTAGACCGACAGGGGGGCCAAGAGACCCAGTACTTC
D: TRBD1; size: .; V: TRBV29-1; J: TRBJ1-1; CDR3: CSVYPRLQGVTEAFF; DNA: TGCAGCGTATACCCACGTCTTCAGGGGGTTACTGAAGCTTTCTTT
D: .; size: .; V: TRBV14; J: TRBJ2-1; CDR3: CASSQRSSAYNEQFF; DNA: TGTGCCAGCAGCCAACGGTCTAGCGCATACAATGAGCAGTTCTTC
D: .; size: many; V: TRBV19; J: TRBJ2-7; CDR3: CASSQMGGGEQYF; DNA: TGTGCCAGTAGTCAGATGGGCGGAGGCGAGCAGTACTTC
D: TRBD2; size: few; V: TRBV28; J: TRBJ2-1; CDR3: CASKSGRAYNEQFF; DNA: TGTGCCAGCAAAAGCGGGAGGGCCTACAATGAGCAGTTCTTC
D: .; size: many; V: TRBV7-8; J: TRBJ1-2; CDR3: CASSPRTGYGYTF; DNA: TGTGCCAGCAGCCCTCGGACGGGCTATGGCTACACCTTC
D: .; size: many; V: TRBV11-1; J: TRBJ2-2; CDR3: CASSLGQQSNTGELFF; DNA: TGTGCCAGCAGCTTAGGTCAGCAGTCGAACACCGGGGAGCTGTTTTTT
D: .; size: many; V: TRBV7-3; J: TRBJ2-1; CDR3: CASSLMGAAYNEQFF; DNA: TGTGCCAGCAGCCTTATGGGCGCCGCCTACAATGAGCAGTTCTTC
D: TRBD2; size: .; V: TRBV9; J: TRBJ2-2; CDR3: CASSTAGGQSGELFF; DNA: TGTGCCAGCAGCACAGCGGGGGGGCAAAGCGGGGAGCTGTTTTTT
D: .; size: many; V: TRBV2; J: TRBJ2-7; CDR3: CASSEVWLAYEQYF; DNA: TGTGCCAGCAGTGAAGTGTGGCTAGCGTACGAGCAGTACTTC